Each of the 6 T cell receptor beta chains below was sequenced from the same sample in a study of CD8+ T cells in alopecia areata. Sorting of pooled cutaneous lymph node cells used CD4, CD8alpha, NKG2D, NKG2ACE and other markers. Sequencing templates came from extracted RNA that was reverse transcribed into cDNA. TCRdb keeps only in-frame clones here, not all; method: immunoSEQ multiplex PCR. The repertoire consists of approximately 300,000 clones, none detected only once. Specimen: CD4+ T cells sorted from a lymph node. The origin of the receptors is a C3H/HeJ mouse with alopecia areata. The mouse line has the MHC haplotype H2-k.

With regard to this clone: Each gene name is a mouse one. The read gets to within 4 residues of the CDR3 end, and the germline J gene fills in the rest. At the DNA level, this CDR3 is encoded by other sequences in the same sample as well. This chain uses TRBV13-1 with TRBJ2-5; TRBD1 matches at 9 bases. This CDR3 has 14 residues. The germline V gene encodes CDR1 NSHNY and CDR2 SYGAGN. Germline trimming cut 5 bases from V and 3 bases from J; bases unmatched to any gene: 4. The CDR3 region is CASSLDRGQDTQYF. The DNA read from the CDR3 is TGTGCCAGCAGCCTCGACAGGGGGCAAGAC.

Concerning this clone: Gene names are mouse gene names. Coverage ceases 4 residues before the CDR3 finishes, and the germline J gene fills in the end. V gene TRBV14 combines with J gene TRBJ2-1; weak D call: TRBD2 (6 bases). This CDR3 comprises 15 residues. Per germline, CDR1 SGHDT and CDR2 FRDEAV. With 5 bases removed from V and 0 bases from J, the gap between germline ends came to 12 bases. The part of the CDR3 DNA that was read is TGTGCCAGCAGACGAACTGGGTTTAACTATGCT. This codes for CASRRTGFNYA. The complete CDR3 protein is CASRRTGFNYAEQFF.

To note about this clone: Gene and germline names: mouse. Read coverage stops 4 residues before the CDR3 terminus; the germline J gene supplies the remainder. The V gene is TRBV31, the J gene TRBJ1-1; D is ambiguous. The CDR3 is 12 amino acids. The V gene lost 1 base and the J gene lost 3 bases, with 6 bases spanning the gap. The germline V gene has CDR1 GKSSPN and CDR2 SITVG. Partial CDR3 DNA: TGTGCCTGGAGTCGGCAGGACACA. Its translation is CAWSRQDT. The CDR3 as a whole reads CAWSRQDTEVFF. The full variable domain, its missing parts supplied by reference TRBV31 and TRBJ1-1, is AQTIHQWPVAEIKAVGSPLSLGCTIKGKSSPNLYWYWQATGGTLQQLFYSITVGQVESVVQLNLSASRPKDDQFILSTEKLLLSHSGFYLCAWSRQDTEVFFGKGTRLTVV.

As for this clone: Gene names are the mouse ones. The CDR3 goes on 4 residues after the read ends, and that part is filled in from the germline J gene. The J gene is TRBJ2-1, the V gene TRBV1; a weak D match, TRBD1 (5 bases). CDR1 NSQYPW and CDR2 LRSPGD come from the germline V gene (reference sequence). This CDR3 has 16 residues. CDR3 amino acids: CTCSADQPGKGAEQFF. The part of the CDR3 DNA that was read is TGCACCTGCAGTGCAGATCAACCAGGGAAGGGGGCT. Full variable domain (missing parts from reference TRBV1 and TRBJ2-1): VTLLEQNPRWRLVPRGQAVNLRCILKNSQYPWMSWYQQDLQKQLQWLFTLRSPGDKEVKSLPGADYLATRVTDTELRLQVANMSQGRTLYCTCSADQPGKGAEQFFGPGTRLTVL.

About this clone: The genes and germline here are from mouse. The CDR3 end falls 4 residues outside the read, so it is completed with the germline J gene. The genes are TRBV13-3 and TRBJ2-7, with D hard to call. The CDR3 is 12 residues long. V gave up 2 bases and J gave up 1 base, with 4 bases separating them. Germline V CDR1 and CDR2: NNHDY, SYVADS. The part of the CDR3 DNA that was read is TGTGCCAGCAGTGAGAGGTCCTAT. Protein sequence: CASSERSY. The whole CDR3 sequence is CASSERSYEQYF.

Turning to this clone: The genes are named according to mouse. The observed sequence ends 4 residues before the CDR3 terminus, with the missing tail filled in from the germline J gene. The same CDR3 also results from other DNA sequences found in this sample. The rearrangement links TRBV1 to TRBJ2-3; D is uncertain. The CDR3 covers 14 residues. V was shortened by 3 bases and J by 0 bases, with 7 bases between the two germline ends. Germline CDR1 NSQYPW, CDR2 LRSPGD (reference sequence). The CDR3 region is CTCSAVSSAETLYF. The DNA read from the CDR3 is TGCACCTGCAGTGCCGTCTCTAGTGCAGAA.